One and the same sample provided the 27 T cell receptor beta chains below, sequenced in a study of blood T cells in healthy people across ages. A J-beta primer mix and a sample-barcoded 5' primer were used in a second PCR of about 7 to 12 cycles. Each CDR3 protein gets one entry after TCRdb re-called the 5' RACE reads with MiXCR. The sample gives some 730,000 distinct CDR3 sequences, about 20% of which show up once; about 20% is in the top ten. Sequencing was performed on blood. These receptors all come from a man aged 65-85 years in good health.

The chain links TRBV20-1 to TRBJ2-5; D is possibly TRBD2 (5 bases). The germline V and J ends were trimmed by 4 bases and 1 base, with 16 bases remaining between them. Germline assignment: CDR1 DFQATT and CDR2 SNEGSKA (reference sequence). The CDR3 spans 15 residues. The CDR3 loop is CSAKPALGSQETQYF. In DNA, the CDR3 is TGCAGTGCTAAACCCGCGTTGGGGAGCCAAGAGACCCAGTACTTC.

The rearrangement uses TRBV20-1 and TRBJ2-1, with TRBD2 identical over 8 bases. The CDR3 extends over 16 amino acids. Germline trimming cut 6 bases from V and 8 bases from J; bases unmatched to any gene: 18. The V gene's germline CDR1 is DFQATT and CDR2 SNEGSKA (reference sequence). The CDR3 loop reads CSAGAPGREVKDEQFF. The CDR3, as DNA: TGCAGTGCGGGGGCCCCGGGGCGGGAGGTAAAAGATGAGCAGTTCTTC.

V gene TRBV27 combines with J gene TRBJ1-1; maybe TRBD1 (6 bases). Germline V CDR1 and CDR2: MNHEY, SMNVEV (reference sequence). The CDR3 consists of 18 residues. Trimming pared 7 bases from V and 11 bases from J, leaving 35 bases between. In DNA, the CDR3 is TGTGCCAGCACCAAACTCGGAAATCTGGGGACACCACCCAACTGGGCTTTCTTT. As protein: CASTKLGNLGTPPNWAFF.

The rearrangement links TRBV20-1 to TRBJ2-1, with D possibly TRBD1 on 6 matching bases. Trimming removed 7 bases at V and 6 bases at J, with 19 bases between. Germline lookup yields CDR1 DFQATT and CDR2 SNEGSKA (reference sequence). The CDR3 sequence is 14 residues long. The CDR3 spells CSVSPGQRVNEQFF. CDR3 sequence (DNA): TGCAGTGTTTCTCCGGGACAACGGGTCAATGAGCAGTTCTTC.

This clonotype was observed a handful of times. The chain employs TRBV11-2 and TRBJ2-7, with D unresolved. The CDR3 consists of 14 residues. Germline V lookup: CDR1 SGHAT, CDR2 FQNNGV. The V gene lost 6 bases and the J gene lost 0 bases, with 12 bases spanning the gap. CDR3 DNA: TGTGCCAGCAGTCACGGGTCCTCCTCCTACGAGCAGTACTTC. Amino acids: CASSHGSSSYEQYF.

This clonotype has only a few counts. The rearrangement joins TRBV7-2 to TRBJ1-2; tentative D call: TRBD1 (6 bases). The CDR3 sequence is 13 residues long. V was clipped by 1 base and J by 5 bases, with 8 bases between them. Germline V gene sequence: CDR1 SGHTA, CDR2 FQGNSA. CDR3 region: CASSLERGYGYTF. The CDR3 region has the DNA TGTGCCAGCAGCTTAGAGAGGGGGTATGGCTACACCTTC.

The chain couples TRBV24-1 to TRBJ2-3, with a tentative D call TRBD1 (6 bases). The ends were cut back, 9 bases at V and 0 bases at J, with 15 bases in the middle. This CDR3 has 15 residues. Germline CDR1 and CDR2: KGHDR and SFDVKD. The CDR3, as DNA: TGTGCCACCGGCTCCGGGACAACTAGCACAGATACGCAGTATTTT. This translates into CATGSGTTSTDTQYF.

The gene calls are TRBV11-2 and TRBJ2-1; possible D gene TRBD2, 6 bases. This CDR3 is 15 amino acids long. Germline V gene data show CDR1 as SGHAT and CDR2 as FQNNGV. Trimming left V 1 base short and J 7 bases short, with 14 bases between. The CDR3 DNA reads as TGTGCCAGCAGCTTAGGGGGAGGAAGGCGGAATGAGCAGTTCTTC. Its protein is CASSLGGGRRNEQFF. Using reference TRBV11-2 and TRBJ2-1 for the parts outside the CDR3, the full variable domain is EAGVAQSPRYKIIEKRQSVAFWCNPISGHATLYWYQQILGQGPKLLIQFQNNGVVDDSQLPKDRFSAERLKGVDSTLKIQPAKLEDSAVYLCASSLGGGRRNEQFFGPGTRLTVL.

This clonotype was recorded a few times. The genes are TRBV20-1 and TRBJ2-7, with no clear D. CDR3 length equals 15 residues. V lost 3 bases, J lost 0 bases, and 15 bases lay in between. Germline CDR1 and CDR2: DFQATT and SNEGSKA (reference sequence). The CDR3 coding sequence is TGCAGTGCTAGGCCGATGGGGTTTCCCTCCTACGAGCAGTACTTC. This sequence encodes CSARPMGFPSYEQYF.

Only a few counts were recorded for this clonotype. V and J are TRBV12-3 or TRBV12-4 and TRBJ1-2; unclear D gene. The CDR3 sequence is 13 residues long. The V and J ends lost 3 bases and 2 bases respectively, with 7 bases between them. The CDR3 reads CASSFTTNYGYTF. The DNA of the CDR3 is TGTGCCAGCAGTTTCACCACCAACTATGGCTACACCTTC.

This clonotype was recorded a few times. This chain links TRBV20-1 with TRBJ1-6; no definite D call. The germline CDR1 and CDR2 sequences are DFQATT and SNEGSKA (reference sequence). The V end was cut by 0 bases, the J end by 10 bases, with 7 bases between. The CDR3 runs 12 residues. The CDR3 DNA reads TGCAGTGCTAGAGAGACCACCTCACCCCTCCACTTT. It encodes CSARETTSPLHF.

J is TRBJ1-5 and V is TRBV27; possibly TRBD1 for D (5 bases). The germline V and J ends were trimmed by 6 bases and 6 bases, with 15 bases remaining between them. The CDR3 length is 14 residues. In germline, CDR1 is MNHEY, CDR2 SMNVEV (reference sequence). The CDR3 loop reads CASSSTGFVQPQHF. DNA for the CDR3: TGTGCCAGCAGCTCTACAGGCTTTGTTCAGCCCCAGCATTTT.

This clonotype turned up a few times. The chain is built from TRBV19 and TRBJ1-5; the D gene is possibly TRBD1 (5 bases). Germline V gene data show CDR1 as LNHDA and CDR2 as SQIVND (reference sequence). Trimming took 5 bases from V and 0 from J, leaving 11 bases between them. The CDR3 is 15 residues long. The CDR3 region is CASSRGQNSNQPQHF. The DNA of the CDR3 is TGTGCCAGTAGTCGGGGCCAGAATAGCAATCAGCCCCAGCATTTT.

The rearrangement joins TRBV25-1 to TRBJ1-1; TRBD1 matches 10 bases. The V gene's germline CDR1 is MGHDK and CDR2 SYGVNS. The trim removed 9 bases at V and 6 bases at J, leaving 7 bases unmatched. The CDR3 is 13 residues long. The CDR3 loop is CASRQGAFAEAFF. DNA of the CDR3: TGTGCCAGTAGACAGGGGGCTTTCGCTGAAGCTTTCTTT.

This clonotype was seen more than once but under ten times. V gene TRBV7-2 combines with J gene TRBJ2-4; possibly TRBD2 for D (5 bases). This CDR3 comprises 15 residues. Per germline, CDR1 SGHTA and CDR2 FQGNSA. Deletions cut 4 bases from V and 6 bases from J, with 16 bases between. CDR3 DNA sequence: TGTGCCAGCAGCTGGGGAGTCCAACCCGTAAACATTCAGTACTTC. Translated: CASSWGVQPVNIQYF. The variable domain in full, with the rest retrieved from reference TRBV7-2 and TRBJ2-4, is GAGVSQSPSNKVTEKGKDVELRCDPISGHTALYWYRQSLGQGLEFLIYFQGNSAPDKSGLPSDRFSAERTGGSVSTLTIQRTQQEDSAVYLCASSWGVQPVNIQYFGAGTRLSVL.

This clonotype was seen repeatedly, ten times or more. This chain links TRBV7-2 with TRBJ2-1; D is possibly TRBD1 (5 bases). V lost 2 bases to trimming and J lost 4 bases, with 6 bases between them. This CDR3 is 13 amino acids long. CDR1 and CDR2 from the germline V gene are SGHTA and FQGNSA. CDR3 sequence: CASSLQGYNEQFF. DNA of the CDR3: TGTGCCAGCAGCTTACAGGGTTACAATGAGCAGTTCTTC.

The chain employs TRBV2 and TRBJ2-5, with 8 bases aligning to TRBD1. The trim removed 4 bases at V and 4 bases at J, leaving 5 bases unmatched. Germline CDR1 reads SNHLY; CDR2 reads FYNNEI. The CDR3 covers 14 residues. CDR3 nucleotides: TGTGCCAGCAGTGCGGACAGGGTTTTAGAGACCCAGTACTTC. It encodes CASSADRVLETQYF. The full variable domain, with the rest looked up from reference TRBV2 and TRBJ2-5, is EPEVTQTPSHQVTQMGQEVILRCVPISNHLYFYWYRQILGQKVEFLVSFYNNEISEKSEIFDDQFSVERPDGSNFTLKIRSTKLEDSAMYFCASSADRVLETQYFGPGTRLLVL.

The gene calls are TRBV7-9 and TRBJ1-1; D remains unclear. This CDR3 region has 15 residues. V was cut by 5 bases and J by 0 bases, with 13 bases left in between. Germline CDR1 and CDR2: SEHNR and FQNEAQ (reference sequence). CDR3 residues: CASSPFLGMNTEAFF. DNA for the CDR3: TGTGCCAGCAGCCCCTTTTTGGGAATGAACACTGAAGCTTTCTTT.

The chain has TRBV20-1 and TRBJ1-4; D is uncertain. The CDR3 extends over 13 amino acids. Germline V gene sequence: CDR1 DFQATT, CDR2 SNEGSKA (reference sequence). The V gene lost 3 bases and the J gene lost 7 bases, with 12 bases spanning the gap. The chain's CDR3 is CSASHPLGEKLFF. The CDR3 DNA reads as TGCAGTGCTAGTCACCCCCTGGGTGAAAAACTGTTTTTT.

This clonotype was recorded at least ten times. The chain links TRBV6-4 to TRBJ1-1; D is possibly TRBD1 (5 bases). CDR3 size: 13 residues. Per the germline V gene, CDR1 is MRHNA and CDR2 is SNTAGT. V gave up 4 bases and J gave up 4 bases, with 10 bases separating them. This chain's CDR3 is CASSVDTGTEAFF. CDR3 sequence (DNA): TGTGCCAGCAGTGTGGACACAGGCACTGAAGCTTTCTTT.

The J gene is TRBJ1-3, the V gene TRBV20-1, with D possibly matching TRBD1 (6 bases). V lost 2 bases, J lost 0 bases, and 14 bases lay in between. The length of the CDR3 is 16 residues. The germline CDR1 and CDR2 sequences are DFQATT and SNEGSKA (reference sequence). The CDR3 sequence: CSARPTGTRSGNTIYF. The CDR3 region has the DNA TGCAGTGCTAGACCCACTGGGACACGCTCTGGAAACACCATATATTTT.

The gene calls are TRBV28 and TRBJ2-7; the D gene is possibly TRBD2 (5 bases). With 10 bases removed from V and 0 bases from J, the gap between germline ends came to 16 bases. The CDR3 is made up of 14 amino acids. Germline CDR1 and CDR2: MDHEN and SYDVKM. CDR3 DNA: TGTGCCATCAAGTCCGAGGGCCCCTCCTACGAGCAGTACTTC. Residues: CAIKSEGPSYEQYF.

This clonotype was observed many times. The chain carries TRBV6-5 and TRBJ2-5; 7 bases match TRBD1. Trimming took 0 bases from V and 5 from J; bases not matched to a gene: 3. Germline V lookup: CDR1 MNHEY, CDR2 SVGAGI. CDR3 length: 14 residues. The CDR3 loop is CASSYSTRGETQYF. The DNA of the CDR3 is TGTGCCAGCAGTTACTCGACCAGGGGGGAGACCCAGTACTTC.

This clonotype has only a few counts. The chain recombines TRBV4-1 with TRBJ2-1; D gene ambiguous. CDR1 MGHRA and CDR2 YSYEKL come from the germline V gene. Trimming took 0 bases from V and 13 from J, leaving 13 bases between them. The CDR3 extends over 13 amino acids. The CDR3 sequence is CASSQDSPLAQFF. In DNA form, the CDR3 reads TGCGCCAGCAGCCAAGATTCGCCCCTCGCCCAGTTCTTC.

The CDR3 nucleotides are TGTGCCAGCAGCTTAGGAGTGGGCTACGAGCAGTACTTC. Its translation: CASSLGVGYEQYF. The rearrangement uses TRBV5-6 and TRBJ2-7, with D uncertain. The V end lost 2 bases, the J end lost 3 bases, and 9 bases lay between the germline ends. CDR1 is SGHDT and CDR2 is YYEEEE in the germline V gene. The CDR3 is 13 residues long.

Concerning this clonotype itself: This could be a read error, since a much larger clone is one nucleotide away. The V call is TRBV7-9, the J call TRBJ1-1; a possible D gene is TRBD1 (5 bases). The CDR3 loop spans 15 amino acids. Germline V gene sequence: CDR1 SEHNR, CDR2 FQNEAQ (reference sequence). CDR3 DNA sequence: TGTGCCAGCAGCTTAGTTTCAGGGCGGCACACTGGAGCTTTCTTT. It specifies CASSLVSGRHTGAFF. Complete variable domain (other parts from reference TRBV7-9 and TRBJ1-1): DTGVSQNPRHKITKRGQNVTFRCDPISEHNRLYWYRQTLGQGPEFLTYFQNEAQLEKSRLLSDRFSAERPKGSFSTLEIQRTEQGDSAMYLCASSLVSGRHTGAFFGQGTRLTVV.

This clonotype turned up a few times. This chain joins TRBV9 and TRBJ2-6; 7 bases map to TRBD1. Germline CDR1 and CDR2: SGDLS and YYNGEE. The CDR3 runs to 17 residues. J gave up 2 bases and V 0 bases, and 5 bases lay outside the gene matches. CDR3 sequence: CASSVDITGAGANVLTF. The DNA for the CDR3 is TGTGCCAGCAGCGTAGATATCACAGGGGCTGGGGCCAACGTCCTGACTTTC. Supplemented by reference TRBV9 and TRBJ2-6, the full variable domain reads DSGVTQTPKHLITATGQRVTLRCSPRSGDLSVYWYQQSLDQGLQFLIQYYNGEERAKGNILERFSAQQFPDLHSELNLSSLELGDSALYFCASSVDITGAGANVLTFGAGSRLTVL.